The 10 T cell receptor beta chains below were found in one sample sequenced in a study of T-cell memory formation after mild COVID-19. A single record per CDR3 protein comes from TCRdb applying MiXCR to the 5' RACE reads. The sample consists of a few hundred thousand distinct CDR3 sequences, more than 13% of them appearing once. Sequencing was performed on PBMCs or a T cell subset sorted from them (not recorded which). These receptors all stem from a man between 18 and 35 years old who had mild COVID-19 (a few samples of this study predate the infection). Cell type and time point are not known.

V usage is TRBV4-2 and J usage is TRBJ1-1; D ambiguous. V lost 4 bases, J lost 3 bases, and 15 bases lay in between. CDR3 size: 15 residues. CDR1 is LGHNA, CDR2 YNFKEQ, per germline. CDR3 protein: CASSPQRGSDTEAFF. CDR3 coding DNA: TGTGCCAGCAGCCCCCAGAGAGGGTCTGACACTGAAGCTTTCTTT.

This clonotype was counted at least ten times. The chain couples TRBV27 to TRBJ1-5; D not resolved. From germline, CDR1 is MNHEY and CDR2 SMNVEV (reference sequence). V gave up 2 bases and J gave up 5 bases, with 10 bases separating them. There are 14 residues in the CDR3. The CDR3 nucleotides read TGTGCCAGCAGTTTACGGTTGCCGGATCAGCCCCAGCATTTT. This sequence encodes CASSLRLPDQPQHF.

The chain links TRBV29-1 to TRBJ2-3; possible D gene TRBD2, 5 bases. Germline V gives CDR1 SQVTM, CDR2 ANQGSEA. The CDR3 length is 12 residues. Deletions cut 3 bases from V and 4 bases from J, with 8 bases between. In nucleotides, the CDR3 is TGCAGCGTTGACCGGGGAGCAGATACGCAGTATTTT. Its protein product is CSVDRGADTQYF.

The chain employs TRBV4-1 and TRBJ2-2; no clear D gene. This CDR3 contains 17 residues. Deletions cut 3 bases from V and 0 bases from J, with 14 bases between. Germline values: CDR1 MGHRA, CDR2 YSYEKL. The DNA for the CDR3 is TGCGCCAGCAGCCATACGCAAGACGGCGCGAACACCGGGGAGCTGTTTTTT. Its protein is CASSHTQDGANTGELFF.

This clonotype was seen many times. This chain links TRBV7-2 with TRBJ2-3; 9 nucleotides align to TRBD2. Germline trimming cut 6 bases from V and 1 base from J; bases unmatched to any gene: 2. There are 14 residues in the CDR3. Germline-derived CDR1 and CDR2 are SGHTA and FQGNSA. CDR3: CASRVAGGTDTQYF. Here the CDR3 DNA reads TGTGCCAGCAGGGTAGCGGGGGGCACAGATACGCAGTATTTT.

The chain combines TRBV1 with TRBJ1-1. TRBV1 is flagged as a pseudogene. This CDR3 has 15 residues. In nucleotides, the CDR3 is TGCACCAGCAGCCAAGACCGAGGTGGGGACACTGAAGCTTTCTTT. Its protein product is CTSSQDRGGDTEAFF.

The chain employs TRBV6-5 and TRBJ1-2; D remains unclear. The germline V and J ends were trimmed by 3 bases and 1 base, with 9 bases remaining between them. Germline V lookup: CDR1 MNHEY, CDR2 SVGAGI. CDR3 length equals 14 residues. CDR3 sequence: CASSYKADNYGYTF. The CDR3 DNA reads TGTGCCAGCAGTTATAAGGCGGATAACTATGGCTACACCTTC.

This chain uses TRBV5-1 with TRBJ1-1, with D uncertain. The germline V and J ends were trimmed by 0 bases and 4 bases, with 16 bases remaining between them. This CDR3 is built from 16 residues. Per the germline V gene, CDR1 is SGHRS and CDR2 is YFSETQ. CDR3 sequence reads: CASSLGVRRSGTEAFF. Written as DNA, the CDR3 is TGCGCCAGCAGCTTGGGTGTCCGGCGTTCGGGCACTGAAGCTTTCTTT. Full variable domain (missing parts from reference TRBV5-1 and TRBJ1-1): KAGVTQTPRYLIKTRGQQVTLSCSPISGHRSVSWYQQTPGQGLQFLFEYFSETQRNKGNFPGRFSGRQFSNSRSEMNVSTLELGDSALYLCASSLGVRRSGTEAFFGQGTRLTVV.

The chain has TRBV19 and TRBJ1-4; no clear D gene. The length of the CDR3 is 12 residues. Deletions cut 5 bases from V and 7 bases from J, with 8 bases between. From germline, CDR1 is LNHDA and CDR2 SQIVND (reference sequence). The CDR3 region is CASSESVEKLFF. Written as DNA, the CDR3 is TGTGCCAGTAGTGAGTCGGTTGAAAAACTGTTTTTT.

The chain recombines TRBV20-1 with TRBJ2-3, with D hard to call. Germline loops: CDR1 DFQATT, CDR2 SNEGSKA (reference sequence). V lost 3 bases and J lost 2, with 9 bases in between. The CDR3 totals 13 residues. The CDR3 DNA follows: TGCAGTGCTAGCTCAGGTTACACAGATACGCAGTATTTT. Translating gives CSASSGYTDTQYF.